These 15 T cell receptor beta chains share one sample of origin, sequenced in a study of post-analysis software for immune sequencing data. Whole-study results and caveats: In patients, TRBV5-6, TRBV5-1 and TRBV20-1 belonged to 4 or 5 TRBV segments found more frequently than in controls.

The antigens of these receptors remain unknown. The TCR beta cDNA libraries carried unique molecular identifiers. Via MiXCR, TCRdb re-called the PCR reads, giving one row per CDR3 protein. Here the sample spans about 560,000 distinct CDR3 sequences, about 44% being singletons. The sample consisted of blood. The receptors derive from a girl aged 10 to 17 with multiple sclerosis.

As for this clonotype: A single base separates this from a much larger clone, so it may be a read error. V gene TRBV11-1 combines with J gene TRBJ2-7; 12 nucleotides align to TRBD2. TRBJ2-5 explains the end of the DNA better; the J call may be wrong. Germline V gives CDR1 SGHAT, CDR2 FQDESV (reference sequence). This CDR3 has 13 residues. CDR3 sequence (DNA): TGTGCCAGCGGACTAGCGGGGCAAGAGACCCAGTACTTC. Residues: CASGLAGQETQYF.

The chain recombines TRBV7-9 with TRBJ1-4; TRBD1 aligns across 9 bases. The V gene end was trimmed by 5 bases and the J gene end by 8 bases; junction bases not matched to a gene: 9. The CDR3 is 15 amino acids. The germline V gene has CDR1 SEHNR and CDR2 FQNEAQ (reference sequence). CDR3 sequence reads: CASSLGGQGREKLFF. CDR3 nucleotides: TGTGCCAGCAGCCTGGGGGGACAGGGTCGCGAAAAACTGTTTTTT.

V usage is TRBV5-5 and J usage is TRBJ1-5, with D possibly TRBD1 on 6 matching bases. The CDR3 extends over 15 amino acids. The V end lost 0 bases, the J end lost 5 bases, and 12 bases lay between the germline ends. CDR1 and CDR2 from the germline V gene are SGHKS and YYEKEE (reference sequence). The chain's CDR3 is CASSLGWGQDQPQHF. The CDR3 DNA reads TGTGCCAGCAGCTTGGGGTGGGGGCAGGATCAGCCCCAGCATTTT.

Only a few counts were recorded for this clonotype. The chain uses TRBV12-3 or TRBV12-4 and TRBJ1-2, with a possible D match to TRBD1 (5 bases). The CDR3 sequence is 16 residues long. Trimming cost V 4 bases and J 6 bases, with 21 bases left between them. The CDR3 is CASSSISGGTRHGYTF. In DNA form, the CDR3 reads TGTGCCAGCAGTTCGATTAGTGGGGGGACCAGACATGGCTACACCTTC.

This clonotype was seen a handful of times. This chain connects TRBV12-3 or TRBV12-4 to TRBJ1-1; D is ambiguous. The V and J ends lost 0 bases and 2 bases respectively, with 7 bases between them. The CDR3 spans 14 residues. The CDR3 is CASSLAVDNTEAFF. CDR3 DNA sequence: TGTGCCAGCAGTTTAGCGGTGGATAACACTGAAGCTTTCTTT.

The chain is built from TRBV6-5 and TRBJ1-2; D gene uncertain. There are 13 residues in the CDR3. Trimming removed 0 bases at V and 6 bases at J, with 8 bases between. Germline V gene data show CDR1 as MNHEY and CDR2 as SVGAGI. In DNA, the CDR3 is TGTGCCAGCAGTTACTCGACTGGGAATGGCTACACCTTC. Translation gives CASSYSTGNGYTF.

The chain links TRBV13 to TRBJ2-1, with TRBD2 as a possible D gene (7 bases). This CDR3 has 18 residues. The V gene's germline CDR1 is PRHDT and CDR2 FYEKMQ (reference sequence). V was pared by 5 bases and J by 5 bases, with 25 bases between. CDR3 protein: CASSLFRGGLLVNNEQFF. The CDR3 DNA sequence: TGTGCCAGCAGCCTATTCCGCGGGGGCCTGCTTGTTAACAATGAGCAGTTCTTC.

The V gene is TRBV11-2, the J gene TRBJ2-3; 8 bases fit TRBD1. The V gene's germline CDR1 is SGHAT and CDR2 FQNNGV. The CDR3 loop spans 16 amino acids. The J segment lost 4 bases and the V segment lost 5 bases, leaving 11 bases of the junction unmatched. The CDR3 DNA is TGTGCCAGCAGCGGCCTTGGCAGGGGGCGATCAGATACGCAGTATTTT. Translation gives CASSGLGRGRSDTQYF.

The chain recombines TRBV28 with TRBJ1-5, with D tentatively TRBD1 (5 bases). The CDR3 runs 14 residues. V lost 11 bases and J 4 bases, leaving 18 bases between the germline ends. Germline V gene lookup returns CDR1 MDHEN and CDR2 SYDVKM. CDR3 coding DNA: TGTGCCGTGAACCGGGACCCTTCGAATCAGCCCCAGCATTTT. Its protein is CAVNRDPSNQPQHF.

The chain combines TRBV3-1 with TRBJ2-5; D gene uncertain. Trimming left V 0 bases short and J 0 bases short, with 14 bases between. The CDR3 sequence is 17 residues long. Germline values: CDR1 LGHDT, CDR2 YNNKEL (reference sequence). The CDR3, as DNA: TGTGCCAGCAGCCAAGATCCCGGACGGATAAACCAAGAGACCCAGTACTTC. Residues: CASSQDPGRINQETQYF.

The chain is built from TRBV6-5 and TRBJ2-2; 10 bases map to TRBD2. This CDR3 spans 18 amino acids. V lost 2 bases, J lost 5 bases, and 11 bases stayed unmatched. The germline V gene encodes CDR1 MNHEY and CDR2 SVGAGI. The DNA of the CDR3 is TGTGCCAGCAGTTACCCTTCTAGCGGGAGTGATCGGACCGGGGAGCTGTTTTTT. It translates to CASSYPSSGSDRTGELFF.

The rearrangement uses TRBV15 and TRBJ1-1; 10 positions match TRBD1. CDR1 LNHNV and CDR2 YYDKDF come from the germline V gene (reference sequence). After removal of 3 bases from V and 1 base from J, the junction contained 14 bases not matched to a gene. The CDR3 has 19 residues. The CDR3 here is CATSRTGGTGVVRNTEAFF. CDR3 nucleotide sequence: TGTGCCACCAGCAGGACAGGGGGCACAGGGGTAGTAAGGAACACTGAAGCTTTCTTT.

The J gene is TRBJ2-1, the V gene TRBV7-3; TRBD2 agrees at 8 bases. Germline loops: CDR1 SGHTA, CDR2 FQGTGA. V shed 4 bases and J 6 bases; nucleotides not matched to a gene: 2. The CDR3 covers 13 residues. The DNA of the CDR3 is TGTGCCAGCAGCTCCGGGGGGGCCAATGAGCAGTTCTTC. Translating gives CASSSGGANEQFF.

V usage is TRBV11-2 and J usage is TRBJ2-4; no reliable D call. Trimming removed 5 bases at V and 0 bases at J, with 11 bases between. CDR1 and CDR2 from the germline V gene are SGHAT and FQNNGV. This CDR3 spans 15 amino acids. CDR3 sequence: CASSPRELAKNIQYF. Written as DNA, the CDR3 is TGTGCCAGCAGCCCTCGAGAGCTAGCCAAAAACATTCAGTACTTC.

This rearrangement joins TRBV5-1 to TRBJ2-4; tentatively, D is TRBD1 (5 bases). V lost 0 bases to trimming and J lost 1 base, with 11 bases between them. CDR3 length: 16 amino acids. Germline loops: CDR1 SGHRS, CDR2 YFSETQ. Here the CDR3 DNA reads TGCGCCAGCAGCTTGGCTGGACAATCGGCCAAAAACATTCAGTACTTC. Translated, it gives CASSLAGQSAKNIQYF.